Below, 28 T cell receptor beta chains from the same sample are listed, as sequenced in a study of T cells after yellow fever vaccination. A single record per CDR3 protein comes from TCRdb applying MiXCR to the 5' RACE reads. The repertoire holds about 350,000 distinct CDR3 sequences, with 4.1% as singletons. Specimen: PBMCs, collected 5 days after the yellow fever booster vaccination. All receptors derive from a man between 18 and 35 years old who received the YFV17D yellow fever vaccine.

The rearrangement uses TRBV15 and TRBJ2-7; D perhaps matches TRBD1 (6 bases). Germline loops: CDR1 LNHNV, CDR2 YYDKDF (reference sequence). The CDR3 contains 12 residues. Trimming removed 6 bases at V and 1 base at J, with 7 bases between. CDR3 loop: CATRGQSYEQYF. As DNA, the CDR3 is TGTGCCACCAGAGGACAGTCCTACGAGCAGTACTTC. The full variable domain, rest sourced from reference TRBV15 and TRBJ2-7, is DAMVIQNPRYQVTQFGKPVTLSCSQTLNHNVMYWYQQKSSQAPKLLFHYYDKDFNNEADTPDNFQSRRPNTSFCFLDIRSPGLGDTAMYLCATRGQSYEQYFGPGTRLTVT.

This clonotype was counted between two and nine times. The CDR3 DNA is TGTGCCAGCAGTTACCAGTCCGTCCTGACTTTC. Protein product: CASSYQSVLTF. J is TRBJ2-6 and V is TRBV6-2 or TRBV6-3; the D is unclear. CDR1 is MNHEY and CDR2 is SVGEGT in the germline V gene. The CDR3 spans 11 residues. V gave up 2 bases and J gave up 12 bases, with 5 bases separating them.

This clonotype turned up a few times. This chain links TRBV6-5 with TRBJ1-2; weak D call: TRBD1 (5 bases). Trimming shortened V by 5 bases and J by 3 bases, and 13 bases separated the two germline ends. The germline CDR1 and CDR2 sequences are MNHEY and SVGAGI. The CDR3 extends over 14 amino acids. CDR3 DNA sequence: TGTGCCAGCAGTCCATTTGGGGGATACTATGGCTACACCTTC. Its protein product is CASSPFGGYYGYTF.

This clonotype was seen only a few times. V usage is TRBV3-1 and J usage is TRBJ2-4; 9 nucleotides match TRBD1. The germline V gene has CDR1 LGHDT and CDR2 YNNKEL (reference sequence). The CDR3 contains 13 residues. J was trimmed by 10 bases and V by 3 bases; bases with no gene match: 4. CDR3 nucleotide sequence: TGTGCCAGCAGCCACCCCGGACAGGGGATTCAGTACTTC. This translates into CASSHPGQGIQYF.

This clonotype was recorded a few times. This chain connects TRBV12-3 or TRBV12-4 to TRBJ1-2; TRBD1 might be the D (6 bases). There are 14 residues in the CDR3. The ends were cut back, 6 bases at V and 4 bases at J, with 15 bases in the middle. CDR3 bases: TGTGCCAGCAGCCGCATCAGGGGTAGCTATGGCTACACCTTC. Its protein product is CASSRIRGSYGYTF.

Only a few counts were recorded for this clonotype. The chain has TRBV7-9 and TRBJ2-7; 15 nucleotides agree with TRBD2. There are 15 residues in the CDR3. Per germline, CDR1 SEHNR and CDR2 FQNEAQ (reference sequence). V was pared by 5 bases and J by 7 bases, with 6 bases of the junction left unmatched. In nucleotides, the CDR3 is TGTGCCAGCAGCCCGGGACTAGCGGGGGGTGAAGAGCAGTACGTC. This codes for CASSPGLAGGEEQYV.

This clonotype was seen only a few times. At one of its ends the junction is not consistent with the germline gene, which may arise from a read error. The rearrangement uses TRBV5-1 and TRBJ2-1; weak D call: TRBD2 (5 bases). Germline CDR1 and CDR2: SGHRS and YFSETQ. The CDR3 has 10 amino acids. The chain's CDR3 is CARDYYEQFF. The CDR3 nucleotides are TGCGCCAGAGACTACTATGAGCAGTTCTTC.

The V call is TRBV25-1, the J call TRBJ2-6; D is uncertain. The CDR3 has 14 residues. Per the germline V gene, CDR1 is MGHDK and CDR2 is SYGVNS. V lost 6 bases and J lost 4, with 10 bases in between. CDR3 in amino acids: CASSPWAGANVLTF. Written as DNA, the CDR3 is TGTGCCAGCAGCCCATGGGCAGGGGCCAACGTCCTGACTTTC.

The sample holds many counts of this clonotype. This chain joins TRBV11-2 and TRBJ2-1, with TRBD2 matching 7 bases. The CDR3 totals 15 residues. Unmatched junction bases numbered 11, after V lost 3 bases and J lost 9 bases. From germline, CDR1 is SGHAT and CDR2 FQNNGV. The CDR3 sequence is CASSFWGGISAEQFF. The CDR3 bases are TGTGCCAGCAGCTTTTGGGGGGGGATTTCCGCTGAGCAGTTCTTC.

This clonotype appeared a few times. The rearrangement links TRBV11-2 to TRBJ2-3; D may be TRBD2 (6 bases). This CDR3 is built from 15 residues. CDR1 and CDR2 from the germline V gene are SGHAT and FQNNGV. V lost 3 bases and J lost 0, with 10 bases in between. The CDR3 region has the DNA TGTGCCAGCAGCTTCGGGCGGGGAAGCACAGATACGCAGTATTTT. Translating gives CASSFGRGSTDTQYF.

This clonotype showed up many times. This sequence joins TRBV5-1 and TRBJ1-1; D is uncertain. Trimming removed 3 bases from V and 1 base from J, with 16 bases in between. From germline, CDR1 is SGHRS and CDR2 YFSETQ. The CDR3 is 16 amino acids. In nucleotides, the CDR3 is TGCGCCAGCAGCTCCGAAGTACAGACCACGAACACTGAAGCTTTCTTT. Translation: CASSSEVQTTNTEAFF.

There are a few counts of this clonotype. The chain employs TRBV20-1 and TRBJ2-2, with D perhaps matching TRBD1 (5 bases). V lost 6 bases to trimming and J lost 1 base, with 15 bases between them. Germline values: CDR1 DFQATT, CDR2 SNEGSKA (reference sequence). The CDR3 is 15 residues long. CDR3 coding DNA: TGCAGTGCCACCCCGGACATATGGAACACCGGGGAGCTGTTTTTT. Amino acid sequence: CSATPDIWNTGELFF.

In its sample, this clonotype was seen a few times. J is TRBJ1-5 and V is TRBV23-1, with D possibly matching TRBD1 (5 bases). TRBV23-1 is treated as an ORF (open reading frame) with a function not yet certain. CDR3 length equals 16 residues. The V end was cut by 2 bases, the J end by 0 bases, with 11 bases between. CDR3 sequence: CASSQRDYSSNQPQHF. CDR3 coding DNA: TGCGCCAGCAGTCAAAGGGACTACTCTAGCAATCAGCCCCAGCATTTT.

The gene calls are TRBV9 and TRBJ2-3; D is possibly TRBD1 (5 bases). V was cut by 8 bases and J by 2 bases, with 21 bases left in between. CDR1 SGDLS and CDR2 YYNGEE come from the germline V gene. The CDR3 covers 16 residues. The CDR3 region is CARSTKEGDYTDTQYF. The CDR3 nucleotides are TGTGCCAGGAGCACCAAGGAAGGGGATTACACAGATACGCAGTATTTT.

This clonotype was picked up many times. This rearrangement joins TRBV12-3 or TRBV12-4 to TRBJ1-6; 7 positions match TRBD1. V lost 6 bases and J lost 7; bases outside the gene matches: 6. The CDR3 runs to 14 residues. The CDR3 DNA reads as TGTGCCAGCAGCCCTAGAGGGGGCAATTCACCCCTCCACTTT. Translating gives CASSPRGGNSPLHF.

This clonotype was counted ten times or more. This chain connects TRBV28 to TRBJ2-7; D is possibly TRBD1 (6 bases). The CDR3 sequence is 13 residues long. Germline V gene sequence: CDR1 MDHEN, CDR2 SYDVKM. V shed 5 bases and J shed 7 bases, with 15 bases lying between them. As DNA, the CDR3 is TGTGCCAGCAGTCTCACACAGGGTCGGGAGCAGTACGTC. Its translation: CASSLTQGREQYV.

This clonotype was observed a handful of times. The rearrangement joins TRBV7-9 to TRBJ2-5; 7 bases map to TRBD2. Germline V gene data show CDR1 as SEHNR and CDR2 as FQNEAQ (reference sequence). J lost 5 bases, V lost 1 base, and 7 bases had no gene match. The CDR3 runs to 15 residues. Here the CDR3 DNA reads TGTGCCAGCAGCTTAGTACGGACTAGGGACGAGACCCAGTACTTC. Translated: CASSLVRTRDETQYF.

The chain is built from TRBV6-5 and TRBJ1-3; D is unclear. The V end was cut by 0 bases, the J end by 4 bases, with 13 bases between. The CDR3 length is 16 residues. Germline assignment: CDR1 MNHEY and CDR2 SVGAGI. The CDR3 spells CASSYSDRLSGNTIYF. The CDR3 bases are TGTGCCAGCAGTTACTCGGATCGTCTTTCCGGAAACACCATATATTTT.

This chain connects TRBV20-1 to TRBJ2-3; TRBD2 aligns across 7 bases. The CDR3 totals 13 residues. V was pared by 3 bases and J by 2 bases, with 2 bases of the junction left unmatched. The germline V gene encodes CDR1 DFQATT and CDR2 SNEGSKA (reference sequence). CDR3 region: CSASGGNTDTQYF. CDR3 in DNA: TGCAGTGCTAGCGGGGGGAACACAGATACGCAGTATTTT.

This clonotype showed up many times. The J gene is TRBJ2-7, the V gene TRBV2; 9 nucleotides align to TRBD1. Per the germline V gene, CDR1 is SNHLY and CDR2 is FYNNEI. The CDR3 runs to 14 residues. Unmatched junction bases numbered 0, after V lost 1 base and J lost 2 bases. The CDR3 here is CASSEGTGAYEQYV. DNA of the CDR3: TGTGCCAGCAGTGAAGGGACAGGGGCCTACGAGCAGTACGTC.

This clonotype has a handful of counts. The gene calls are TRBV4-1 and TRBJ1-1; weak D call: TRBD1 (6 bases). In germline, CDR1 is MGHRA, CDR2 YSYEKL. The ends were cut back, 3 bases at V and 1 base at J, with 15 bases in the middle. The CDR3 spans 16 residues. In DNA, the CDR3 is TGCGCCAGCAGCCAGGCCCCTAAGGACAGGAACACTGAAGCTTTCTTT. It codes for CASSQAPKDRNTEAFF.

V usage is TRBV5-1 and J usage is TRBJ1-2; 8 bases fit TRBD1. Looked up from germline, CDR1 is SGHRS and CDR2 is YFSETQ. The CDR3 totals 14 residues. V lost 4 bases to trimming and J lost 8 bases; unmatched junction nucleotides: 10. In nucleotides, the CDR3 is TGCGCCAGCAGCGACAGGACAGGGCCAGGAGGCTACACCTTC. Translated: CASSDRTGPGGYTF.

This clonotype has ten or more counts. This chain uses TRBV11-2 with TRBJ2-7; 9 bases line up with TRBD2. Germline values: CDR1 SGHAT, CDR2 FQNNGV. Losses at the gene ends were 9 bases for V and 5 bases for J; bases not matched to a gene: 11. The CDR3 contains 14 residues. Here the CDR3 DNA reads TGTGCCAGGAGGTCCGGGACTAGCCGCCACGAGCAGTACTTC. Translation gives CARRSGTSRHEQYF.

The gene calls are TRBV4-1 and TRBJ2-5, with D uncertain. Germline values: CDR1 MGHRA, CDR2 YSYEKL. V lost 2 bases and J lost 7, with 8 bases in between. This CDR3 is 12 amino acids long. The CDR3 sequence: CASSQPKGTQYF. The CDR3 DNA sequence: TGCGCCAGCAGCCAACCTAAAGGGACCCAGTACTTC.

The rearrangement joins TRBV10-2 to TRBJ1-2, with D hard to call. The CDR3 is 14 residues long. CDR1 WSHSY and CDR2 SAAADI come from the germline V gene. V lost 5 bases to trimming and J lost 2 bases, with 12 bases between them. The CDR3 sequence: CASSSRSWNYGYTF. The CDR3 nucleotides read TGCGCCAGCAGTTCTAGGTCTTGGAACTATGGCTACACCTTC.

This clonotype was recorded at least ten times. The V gene is TRBV5-1, the J gene TRBJ1-5; D uncertain. Per germline, CDR1 SGHRS and CDR2 YFSETQ. The CDR3 runs 14 residues. V was clipped by 0 bases and J by 5 bases, with 9 bases between them. CDR3 loop: CASSLAGGDQPQHF. CDR3 nucleotides: TGCGCCAGCAGCTTGGCCGGCGGGGATCAGCCCCAGCATTTT.

This clonotype has only a few counts. The gene calls are TRBV25-1 and TRBJ2-7; 11 bases line up with TRBD1. The V gene end was trimmed by 7 bases and the J gene end by 6 bases; junction bases not matched to a gene: 5. The CDR3 loop spans 13 amino acids. CDR1 MGHDK and CDR2 SYGVNS come from the germline V gene. CDR3 residues: CASTGTGGSEQYF. CDR3 sequence (DNA): TGTGCCAGCACCGGGACAGGGGGTTCCGAGCAGTACTTC.

This rearrangement joins TRBV12-5 to TRBJ2-3, with TRBD2 matching over 9 bases. The germline V gene encodes CDR1 LGHNT and CDR2 FRNRAP. The J segment lost 0 bases and the V segment lost 3 bases, leaving 10 bases of the junction unmatched. There are 18 residues in the CDR3. The CDR3 is CASGLLAGDTVSTDTQYF. The DNA for the CDR3 is TGTGCTAGTGGTTTATTAGCGGGGGACACCGTAAGCACAGATACGCAGTATTTT.